The T cell receptor beta chain under discussion was sequenced for a study of T cell responses to AZD1222 COVID-19 vaccine. The protocol was immunoSEQ multiplex PCR, while the TCRdb copy is restricted to in-frame clones and leaves out a portion. Here the sample spans some 150,000 clones, about 91% being singletons. The V end was cut by 1 base, the J end by 0 bases, with 13 bases between. From germline, CDR1 is SGHVS and CDR2 FQNEAQ. The CDR3 loop spans 18 amino acids. Study-level points and caveats: Possibly, clonal diversity was underestimated; donors were largely white British and included more females.

About this clone itself: Its target is not known.

V is TRBV7-8 and J is TRBJ2-6; D unclear. The sequenced sample was peripheral blood, obtained on day 0 of AZD1222 vaccination. This receptor was identified in an adult in good health. CDR3 nucleotides: TGTGCCAGCAGCTTAGTTTGGAAAACAGTCTCTGGGGCCAACGTCCTGACTTTC. Protein sequence: CASSLVWKTVSGANVLTF. The full variable domain, with the rest looked up from reference TRBV7-8 and TRBJ2-6, is GAGVSQSPRYKVAKRGQDVALRCDPISGHVSLFWYQQALGQGPEFLTYFQNEAQLDKSGLPSDRFFAERPEGSVSTLKIQRTQQEDSAVYLCASSLVWKTVSGANVLTFGAGSRLTVL.